Described below is a single T cell receptor beta chain sequence and its context. These data belong to a study of radiotherapy plus CTLA-4 blockade in lung cancer. The method was immunoSEQ multiplex PCR; TCRdb's version includes in-frame clones alone and lacks a portion of them. The sample has 80,000 to 95,000 clones, less than 90% seen once. The sample here was peripheral blood, taken from a patient treated with radiotherapy plus ipilimumab. The clonotype originates from a human donor with non-small cell lung cancer who had stable disease on radiotherapy plus ipilimumab.

The CDR3 sequence is CASSYDEAKNIQYF. The CDR3 nucleotides are TGTGCCAGCAGCTATGATGAGGCCAAAAACATTCAGTACTTC. This sequence joins TRBV7-8 and TRBJ2-4, with D unclear. This CDR3 has 14 residues. Germline V gene sequence: CDR1 SGHVS, CDR2 FQNEAQ. Trimming removed 4 bases at V and 1 base at J, with 8 bases between. The full variable domain, with the rest looked up from reference TRBV7-8 and TRBJ2-4, is GAGVSQSPRYKVAKRGQDVALRCDPISGHVSLFWYQQALGQGPEFLTYFQNEAQLDKSGLPSDRFFAERPEGSVSTLKIQRTQQEDSAVYLCASSYDEAKNIQYFGAGTRLSVL.